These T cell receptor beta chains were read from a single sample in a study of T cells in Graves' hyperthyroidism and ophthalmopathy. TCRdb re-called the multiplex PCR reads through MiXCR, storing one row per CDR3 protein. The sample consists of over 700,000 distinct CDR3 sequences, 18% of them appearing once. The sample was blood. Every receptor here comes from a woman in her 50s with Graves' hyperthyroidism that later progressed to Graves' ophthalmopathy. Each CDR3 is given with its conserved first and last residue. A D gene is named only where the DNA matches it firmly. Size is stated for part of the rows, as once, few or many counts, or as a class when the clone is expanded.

CATSRRTENTEAFF | TGTGCCACCAGCCGCAGGACAGAGAACACTGAAGCTTTCTTT | TRBJ1-1 | TRBV15 | . | .
CASSPTTRTGLNTEAFF | TGTGCCAGCAGCCCCACCACAAGGACAGGCCTCAACACTGAAGCTTTCTTT | TRBJ1-1 | TRBV4-2 | . | TRBD1
CVSSPERAGGYTF | TGTGTCAGCAGCCCCGAGCGGGCTGGCGGCTACACCTTC | TRBJ1-2 | TRBV11-2 | few | .
CAIRGGTGNTIYF | TGTGCCATTCGGGGGGGAACTGGAAACACCATATATTTT | TRBJ1-3 | TRBV10-3 | many | .
CASRLGREAFF | TGTGCCAGTCGATTGGGCAGAGAAGCTTTCTTT | TRBJ1-1 | TRBV19 | few | .
CASSIPAHNQPQHF | TGTGCCAGTAGTATTCCCGCGCACAATCAGCCCCAGCATTTT | TRBJ1-5 | TRBV19 | . | .
CASSYSRVQGWEQYF | TGTGCCAGCAGTTACTCTCGGGTTCAGGGATGGGAGCAGTACTTC | TRBJ2-7 | TRBV6-5 | . | .
CASSLEFRLADNEQFF | TGTGCCAGCAGCTTAGAATTTAGGCTAGCGGACAATGAGCAGTTCTTC | TRBJ2-1 | TRBV11-3 | few | TRBD2
CSATVRDSFYSGANVLTF | TGCAGTGCTACCGTTCGGGACAGCTTTTACTCTGGGGCCAACGTCCTGACTTTC | TRBJ2-6 | TRBV20-1 | few | TRBD1
CASSLGTSLRNYEQYF | TGTGCCAGCAGTTTAGGGACTAGTTTAAGGAACTACGAGCAGTACTTC | TRBJ2-7 | TRBV28 | few | TRBD2
CSAKDRSSGQPQHF | TGCAGTGCTAAGGACAGGTCGTCTGGTCAGCCCCAGCATTTT | TRBJ1-5 | TRBV20-1 | few | TRBD1
CASSLAAGLPIPGANVLTF | TGTGCCAGCAGCTTAGCCGCCGGGCTCCCCATACCTGGGGCCAACGTCCTGACTTTC | TRBJ2-6 | TRBV11-2 | few | .